This T cell receptor (beta chain) was obtained from a study of cytomegalovirus exposure and HLA in healthy donors. The PCR employed 60 Vbeta primers together with 13 Jbeta primers. Data came from immunoSEQ multiplex PCR; TCRdb stores just in-frame clones and leaves some out. This sample has under 150,000 clones, with about 70% found just once. This CDR3 comprises 15 residues. Germline values: CDR1 SGHRS, CDR2 YFSETQ. Losses at the gene ends were 3 bases for V and 2 bases for J; bases not matched to a gene: 8. The chain couples TRBV5-1 to TRBJ2-7; TRBD1 aligns across 7 bases. The clonotype originates from a man aged 55 to 70 in good health and CMV-seronegative. Material: PBMCs. The CDR3 here is CASSSHRQGAYEQYF. DNA of the CDR3: TGCGCCAGCAGCTCCCATCGGCAGGGGGCCTACGAGCAGTACTTC.